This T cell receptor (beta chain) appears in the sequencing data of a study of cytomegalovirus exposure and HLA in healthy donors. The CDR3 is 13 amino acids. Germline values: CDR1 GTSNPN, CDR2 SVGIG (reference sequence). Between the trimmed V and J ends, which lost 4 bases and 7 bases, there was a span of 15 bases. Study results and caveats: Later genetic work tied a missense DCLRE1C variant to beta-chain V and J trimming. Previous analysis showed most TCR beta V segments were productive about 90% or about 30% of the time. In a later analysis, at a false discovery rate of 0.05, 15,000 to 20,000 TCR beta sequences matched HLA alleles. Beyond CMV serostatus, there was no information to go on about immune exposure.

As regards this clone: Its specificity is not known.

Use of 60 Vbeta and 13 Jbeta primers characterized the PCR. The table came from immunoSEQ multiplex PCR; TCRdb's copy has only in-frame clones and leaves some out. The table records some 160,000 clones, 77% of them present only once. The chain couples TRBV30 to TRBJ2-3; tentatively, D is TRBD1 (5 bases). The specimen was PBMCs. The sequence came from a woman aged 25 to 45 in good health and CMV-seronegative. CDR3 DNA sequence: TGTGCCTGGACTATTGACAAGGGGAATACGCAGTATTTT. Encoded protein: CAWTIDKGNTQYF.